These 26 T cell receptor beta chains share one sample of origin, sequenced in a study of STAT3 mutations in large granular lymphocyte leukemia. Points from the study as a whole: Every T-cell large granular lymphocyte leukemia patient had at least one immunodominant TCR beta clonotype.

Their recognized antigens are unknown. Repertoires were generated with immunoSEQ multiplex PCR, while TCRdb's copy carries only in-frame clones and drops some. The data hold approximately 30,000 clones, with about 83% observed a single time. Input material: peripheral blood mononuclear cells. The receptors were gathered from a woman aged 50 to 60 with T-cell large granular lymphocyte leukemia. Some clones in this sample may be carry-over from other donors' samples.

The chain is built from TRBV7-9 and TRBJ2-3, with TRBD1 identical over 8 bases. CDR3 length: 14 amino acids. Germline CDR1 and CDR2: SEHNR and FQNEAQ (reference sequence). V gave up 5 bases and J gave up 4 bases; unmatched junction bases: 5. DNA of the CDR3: TGTGCCAGCAGCATGGCAGGGGGCCCAGATACGCAGTATTTT. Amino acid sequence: CASSMAGGPDTQYF.

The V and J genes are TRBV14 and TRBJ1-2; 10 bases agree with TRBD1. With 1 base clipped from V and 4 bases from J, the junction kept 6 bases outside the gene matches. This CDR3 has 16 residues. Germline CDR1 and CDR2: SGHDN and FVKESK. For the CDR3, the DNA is TGTGCCAGCAGCCAAGTTTCGGACAGGGGGTCCTATGGCTACACCTTC. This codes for CASSQVSDRGSYGYTF.

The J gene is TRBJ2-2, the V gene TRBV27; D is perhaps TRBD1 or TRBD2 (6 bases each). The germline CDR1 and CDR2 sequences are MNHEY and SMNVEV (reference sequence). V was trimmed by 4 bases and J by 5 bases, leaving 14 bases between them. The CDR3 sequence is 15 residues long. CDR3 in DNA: TGTGCCAGCAGTTACAGGGACTTTGGGACCGGGGAGCTGTTTTTT. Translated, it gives CASSYRDFGTGELFF.

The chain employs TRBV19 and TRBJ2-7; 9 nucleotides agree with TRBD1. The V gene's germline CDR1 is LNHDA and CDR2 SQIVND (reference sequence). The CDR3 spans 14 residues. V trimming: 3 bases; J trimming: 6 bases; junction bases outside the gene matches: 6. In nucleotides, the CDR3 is TGTGCCAGTAGTATCAGGACAGGGGTTGGCGAGCAGTACTTC. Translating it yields CASSIRTGVGEQYF.

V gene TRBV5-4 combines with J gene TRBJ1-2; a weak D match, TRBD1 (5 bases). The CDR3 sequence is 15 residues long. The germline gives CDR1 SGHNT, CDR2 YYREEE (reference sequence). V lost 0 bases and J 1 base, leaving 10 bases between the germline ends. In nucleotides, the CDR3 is TGTGCCAGCAGCTTGGGACAGATTGTTAACTATGGCTACACCTTC. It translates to CASSLGQIVNYGYTF.

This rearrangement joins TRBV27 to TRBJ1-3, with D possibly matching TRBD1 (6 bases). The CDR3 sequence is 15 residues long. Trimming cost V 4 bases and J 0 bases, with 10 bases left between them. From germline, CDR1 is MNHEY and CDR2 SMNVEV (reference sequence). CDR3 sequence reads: CASSSFRGSGNTIYF. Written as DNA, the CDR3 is TGTGCCAGCAGTTCCTTCAGGGGCTCTGGAAACACCATATATTTT.

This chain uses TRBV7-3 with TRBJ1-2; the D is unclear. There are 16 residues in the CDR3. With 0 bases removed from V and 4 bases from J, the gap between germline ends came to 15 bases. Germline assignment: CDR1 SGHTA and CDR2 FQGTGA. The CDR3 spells CASSLTTQSGRYGYTF. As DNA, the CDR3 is TGTGCCAGCAGCTTAACCACACAGTCGGGCCGCTATGGCTACACCTTC.

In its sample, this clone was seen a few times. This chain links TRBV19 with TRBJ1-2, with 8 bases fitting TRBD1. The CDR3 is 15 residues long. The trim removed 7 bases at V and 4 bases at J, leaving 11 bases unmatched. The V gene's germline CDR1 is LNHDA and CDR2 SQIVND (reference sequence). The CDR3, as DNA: TGTGCCAGTACCCGAACCTGGACAGGGATCTATGGCTACACCTTC. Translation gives CASTRTWTGIYGYTF.

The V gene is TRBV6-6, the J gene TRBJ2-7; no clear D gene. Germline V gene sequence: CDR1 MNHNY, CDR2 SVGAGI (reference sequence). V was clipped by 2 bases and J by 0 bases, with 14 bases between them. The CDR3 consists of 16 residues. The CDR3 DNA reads TGTGCCAGCAGTTACCCGGACGGACGGAGCTCCTACGAGCAGTACTTC. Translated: CASSYPDGRSSYEQYF.

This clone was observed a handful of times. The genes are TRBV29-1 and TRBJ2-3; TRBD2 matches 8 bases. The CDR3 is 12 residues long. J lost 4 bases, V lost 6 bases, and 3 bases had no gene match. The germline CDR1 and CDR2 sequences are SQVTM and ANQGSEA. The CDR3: CSVGLESDTQYF. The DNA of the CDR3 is TGCAGCGTGGGACTAGAATCAGATACGCAGTATTTT.

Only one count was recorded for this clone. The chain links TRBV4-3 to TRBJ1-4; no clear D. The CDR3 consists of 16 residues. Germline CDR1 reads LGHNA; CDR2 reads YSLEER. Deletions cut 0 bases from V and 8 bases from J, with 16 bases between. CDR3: CASSQDRGSSSEKLFF. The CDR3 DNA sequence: TGCGCCAGCAGCCAAGATCGGGGTTCTAGTTCCGAAAAACTGTTTTTT.

The CDR3 DNA reads as TGTGCCAGCAGCTTCGGAGTTGGGGCCAACGTCCTGACTTTC. It encodes CASSFGVGANVLTF. The chain is built from TRBV11-3 and TRBJ2-6; D uncertain. The CDR3 totals 14 residues. With 3 bases removed from V and 3 bases from J, the gap between germline ends came to 6 bases. Germline CDR1 is SGHNT and CDR2 is YENEEA. The whole variable domain, remainder taken from reference TRBV11-3 and TRBJ2-6, is EAGVVQSPRYKIIEKKQPVAFWCNPISGHNTLYWYLQNLGQGPELLIRYENEEAVDDSQLPKDRFSAERLKGVDSTLKIQPAELGDSAVYLCASSFGVGANVLTFGAGSRLTVL.

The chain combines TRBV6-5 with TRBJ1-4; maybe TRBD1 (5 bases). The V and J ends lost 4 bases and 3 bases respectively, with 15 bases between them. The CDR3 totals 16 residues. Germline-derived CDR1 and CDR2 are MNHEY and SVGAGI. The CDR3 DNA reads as TGTGCCAGCAGTTCGGTGGGGGGAGGGCCTAATGAAAAACTGTTTTTT. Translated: CASSSVGGGPNEKLFF.

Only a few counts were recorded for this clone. CDR3 coding DNA: TGCAGCGTTGAATACTACAATGAGCAGTTCTTC. It codes for CSVEYYNEQFF. The chain combines TRBV29-1 with TRBJ2-1; D uncertain. Per germline, CDR1 SQVTM and CDR2 ANQGSEA. The CDR3 spans 11 residues. V lost 2 bases and J lost 3, with 2 bases in between.

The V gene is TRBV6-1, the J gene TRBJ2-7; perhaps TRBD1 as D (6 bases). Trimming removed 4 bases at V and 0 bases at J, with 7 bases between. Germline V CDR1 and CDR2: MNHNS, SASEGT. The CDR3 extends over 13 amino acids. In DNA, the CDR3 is TGTGCCAGCAGTGTGGACAGCTCCTACGAGCAGTACTTC. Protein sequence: CASSVDSSYEQYF.

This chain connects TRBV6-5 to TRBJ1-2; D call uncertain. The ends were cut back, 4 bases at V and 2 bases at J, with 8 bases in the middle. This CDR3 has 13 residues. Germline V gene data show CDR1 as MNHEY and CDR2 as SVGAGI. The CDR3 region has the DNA TGTGCCAGCAGTTCGGGCTTAAACTATGGCTACACCTTC. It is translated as CASSSGLNYGYTF.

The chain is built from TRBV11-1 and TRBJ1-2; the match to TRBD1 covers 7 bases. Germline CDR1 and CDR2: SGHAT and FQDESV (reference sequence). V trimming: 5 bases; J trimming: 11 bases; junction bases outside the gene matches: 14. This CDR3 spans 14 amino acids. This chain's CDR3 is CASSRDSPVGWYTF. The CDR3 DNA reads TGTGCCAGCAGCCGGGACAGCCCCGTTGGTTGGTACACCTTC.

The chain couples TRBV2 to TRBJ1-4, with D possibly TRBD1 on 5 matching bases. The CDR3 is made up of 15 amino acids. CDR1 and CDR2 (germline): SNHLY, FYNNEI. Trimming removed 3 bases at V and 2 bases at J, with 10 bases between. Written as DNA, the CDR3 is TGTGCCAGCAGTGATTCGACAGTGACTAATGAAAAACTGTTTTTT. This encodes CASSDSTVTNEKLFF.

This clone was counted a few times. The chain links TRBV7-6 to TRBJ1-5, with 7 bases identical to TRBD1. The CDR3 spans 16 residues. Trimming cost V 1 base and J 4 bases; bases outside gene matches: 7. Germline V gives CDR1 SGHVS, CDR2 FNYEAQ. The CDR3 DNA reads TGTGCCAGCAGCTTAGGTACTGGGACAGATAATCAGCCCCAGCATTTT. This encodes CASSLGTGTDNQPQHF. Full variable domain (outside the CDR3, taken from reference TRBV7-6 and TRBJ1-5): GAGVSQSPRYKVTKRGQDVALRCDPISGHVSLYWYRQALGQGPEFLTYFNYEAQQDKSGLPNDRFSAERPEGSISTLTIQRTEQRDSAMYRCASSLGTGTDNQPQHFGDGTRLSIL.

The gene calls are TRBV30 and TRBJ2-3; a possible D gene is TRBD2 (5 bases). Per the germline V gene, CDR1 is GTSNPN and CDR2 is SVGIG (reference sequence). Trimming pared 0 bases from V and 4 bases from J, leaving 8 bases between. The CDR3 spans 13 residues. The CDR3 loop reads CAWSVSSADTQYF. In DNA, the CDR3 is TGTGCCTGGAGTGTAAGTAGCGCAGATACGCAGTATTTT.

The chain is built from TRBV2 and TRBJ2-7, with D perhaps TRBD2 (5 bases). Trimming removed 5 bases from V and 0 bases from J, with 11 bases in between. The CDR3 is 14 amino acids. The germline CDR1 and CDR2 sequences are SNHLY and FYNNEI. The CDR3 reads CASSRRTASYEQYF. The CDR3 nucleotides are TGTGCCAGCAGTCGACGGACTGCCTCCTACGAGCAGTACTTC.

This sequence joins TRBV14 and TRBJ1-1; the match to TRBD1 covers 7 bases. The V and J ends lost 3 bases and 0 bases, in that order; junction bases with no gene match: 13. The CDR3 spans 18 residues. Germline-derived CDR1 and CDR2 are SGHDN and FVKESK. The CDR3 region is CASSHPRHGGQMNTEAFF. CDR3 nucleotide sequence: TGTGCCAGCAGCCATCCTAGGCATGGGGGACAGATGAACACTGAAGCTTTCTTT.

CDR3 sequence: CASSRSRSNQPQHF. CDR3 DNA: TGTGCCAGTTCCCGTTCGCGAAGCAATCAGCCCCAGCATTTT. The chain carries TRBV6-5 and TRBJ1-5; D is undetermined. The germline gives CDR1 MNHEY, CDR2 SVGAGI. V dropped 9 bases and J dropped 1 base, with 13 bases sitting between them. The length of the CDR3 is 14 residues.

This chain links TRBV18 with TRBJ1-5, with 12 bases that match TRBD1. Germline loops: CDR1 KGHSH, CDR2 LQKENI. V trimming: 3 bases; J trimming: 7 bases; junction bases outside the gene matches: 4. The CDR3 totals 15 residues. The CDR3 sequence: CASSPIGTGGQPQHF. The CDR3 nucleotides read TGTGCCAGCTCACCCATAGGGACAGGGGGCCAGCCCCAGCATTTT.

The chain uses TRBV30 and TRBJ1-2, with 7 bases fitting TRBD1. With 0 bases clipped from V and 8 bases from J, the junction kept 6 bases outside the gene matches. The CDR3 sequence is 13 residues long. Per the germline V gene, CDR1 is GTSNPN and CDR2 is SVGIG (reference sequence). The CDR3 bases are TGTGCCTGGAGTGTATTTAACAGGGGCGGCTACACCTTC. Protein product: CAWSVFNRGGYTF.

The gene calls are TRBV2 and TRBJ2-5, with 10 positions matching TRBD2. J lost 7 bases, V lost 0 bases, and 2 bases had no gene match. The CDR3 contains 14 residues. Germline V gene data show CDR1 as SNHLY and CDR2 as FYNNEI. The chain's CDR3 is CASSEAIAGGTQYF. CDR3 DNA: TGTGCCAGCAGTGAAGCAATAGCGGGGGGGACCCAGTACTTC.